This T cell receptor beta chain emerged from a study of B cell selection in AIRE deficiency. Repertoires were generated with immunoSEQ multiplex PCR, while TCRdb's copy carries only in-frame clones and drops some. The sample carries 20,000 to 25,000 clones, 90% to 96% recorded once. Study-wide results and caveats: With only TCRbeta sequenced, around a third of shared healthy Treg sequences overlapped Tconv. Around 33% of healthy-donor shared Treg TCRbeta sequences appeared in patient Tconv cells. Shared Treg sequences had shorter CDR3s, biased toward rearrangements with few non-templated insertions.

About this clone: Its antigen is unknown.

Conventional CD4 T cells were sorted as CD4+CD127+ cells. Between the trimmed V and J ends, which lost 3 bases and 4 bases, there was a span of 14 bases. From germline, CDR1 is SGHTS and CDR2 YDEGEE. The CDR3 length is 14 residues. This sequence joins TRBV5-8 and TRBJ2-7; D possibly corresponds to TRBD2 (5 bases). The sequenced sample was CD4+CD127+ conventional T cells sorted from PBMCs. The TCR was taken from a human donor in good health. This chain's CDR3 is CASSSRLSWYEQYF. The CDR3 DNA reads as TGTGCCAGCAGCTCTCGACTAAGCTGGTACGAGCAGTACTTC. The full variable domain, completed using reference TRBV5-8 and TRBJ2-7, is EAGVTQSPTHLIKTRGQQATLRCSPISGHTSVYWYQQALGLGLQFLLWYDEGEERNRGNFPPRFSGRQFPNYSSELNVNALELEDSALYLCASSSRLSWYEQYFGPGTRLTVT.